Following are 21 T cell receptor beta chains from one sample sequenced in a study of vaccination and CD4 T cells after COVID-19. Treatment here: approximately nine-day PBMC culture with coronavirus spike peptide pools or control peptides (ViraFEST assay). Their antigen targets remain unknown. The Oncomine TCR Beta short-read assay sequenced DNA from cultured CD4+ T cells. A single record per CDR3 protein comes from TCRdb applying MiXCR to the PCR reads. This sample has under 25,000 distinct CDR3 sequences; approximately 26% occur once, and the top ten carry around 9.9%. Input material: cultured CD4+ T cells from blood. The receptors here all came from a human donor with COVID-19.

Only a few counts were recorded for this clonotype. The CDR3 coding sequence is TGTGCCAGCGGGCACGGTGTCACCGGGGAGCTGTTTTTT. Protein sequence: CASGHGVTGELFF. This chain links TRBV28 with TRBJ2-2; unclear D gene. The V gene's germline CDR1 is MDHEN and CDR2 SYDVKM. Deletions cut 8 bases from V and 4 bases from J, with 11 bases between. There are 13 residues in the CDR3.

The chain couples TRBV20-1 to TRBJ2-3; D may correspond to TRBD1 or TRBD2 (5 bases each). The CDR3 is 17 amino acids. V lost 0 bases to trimming and J lost 2 bases, with 18 bases between them. The germline V gene has CDR1 DFQATT and CDR2 SNEGSKA (reference sequence). CDR3 amino acids: CSAREGEGWRATDTQYF. DNA for the CDR3: TGCAGTGCTAGAGAGGGGGAAGGGTGGCGGGCCACAGATACGCAGTATTTT.

This clonotype was seen a handful of times. This chain joins TRBV7-8 and TRBJ1-3; a possible D gene is TRBD1 (6 bases). V was shortened by 5 bases and J by 6 bases, with 17 bases between the two germline ends. CDR1 is SGHVS, CDR2 FQNEAQ, per germline. This CDR3 has 15 amino acids. This chain's CDR3 is CASSVTGLGANTIYF. CDR3 bases: TGTGCCAGCAGCGTTACAGGGCTGGGAGCAAACACCATATATTTT.

This clonotype was seen a handful of times. CDR3 coding DNA: TGTGCCAGCAGTTTTTTCGGGGCAGGGGAGGGCGAGCAGTACTTC. It codes for CASSFFGAGEGEQYF. V gene TRBV27 combines with J gene TRBJ2-7, with D maybe TRBD2 (7 bases). The V end was cut by 3 bases, the J end by 6 bases, with 18 bases between. The germline V gene has CDR1 MNHEY and CDR2 SMNVEV (reference sequence). CDR3 length: 15 amino acids.

V gene TRBV2 combines with J gene TRBJ1-6; 9 positions agree with TRBD1. J lost 7 bases, V lost 7 bases, and 5 bases had no gene match. CDR3 length: 14 residues. Germline CDR1 is SNHLY and CDR2 is FYNNEI. CDR3 nucleotide sequence: TGTGCCAGCACCTCCGACAGGGGGAATTCACCCCTCCACTTT. Translation: CASTSDRGNSPLHF. Full variable domain (missing parts from reference TRBV2 and TRBJ1-6): EPEVTQTPSHQVTQMGQEVILRCVPISNHLYFYWYRQILGQKVEFLVSFYNNEISEKSEIFDDQFSVERPDGSNFTLKIRSTKLEDSAMYFCASTSDRGNSPLHFGNGTRLTVT.

The chain joins TRBV27 to TRBJ2-7; weak D call: TRBD2 (5 bases). This CDR3 has 15 residues. V was trimmed by 2 bases and J by 0 bases, leaving 11 bases between them. The germline V gene has CDR1 MNHEY and CDR2 SMNVEV (reference sequence). The CDR3 region is CASSLVGISSYEQYF. The DNA of the CDR3 is TGTGCCAGCAGTTTAGTCGGGATAAGCTCCTACGAGCAGTACTTC.

This clonotype showed up just a few times. The V and J genes are TRBV20-1 and TRBJ2-7; a possible D gene is TRBD1 (6 bases). The V and J ends lost 5 bases and 6 bases respectively, with 17 bases between them. This CDR3 has 13 residues. CDR1 and CDR2 from the germline V gene are DFQATT and SNEGSKA (reference sequence). The CDR3 region has the DNA TGCAGTGCTCCTCCGTCAGGGGCTGCCGAGCAGTACTTC. The encoded protein is CSAPPSGAAEQYF.

By share of the sample, this clonotype is medium-sized. The genes are TRBV20-1 and TRBJ2-3; no definite D call. V was trimmed by 1 base and J by 2 bases, leaving 10 bases between them. This CDR3 region has 14 residues. The germline CDR1 and CDR2 sequences are DFQATT and SNEGSKA (reference sequence). CDR3 amino acids: CSARGMRVTDTQYF. The CDR3 nucleotides are TGCAGTGCTAGAGGGATGCGAGTCACAGATACGCAGTATTTT.

By its share, this clonotype is medium-sized. J is TRBJ1-5 and V is TRBV12-3 or TRBV12-4; possible D gene TRBD1, 6 bases. The CDR3 covers 15 residues. V was trimmed by 5 bases and J by 4 bases, leaving 15 bases between them. For the CDR3, the DNA is TGTGCCAGCAGTCCACGCCGGGACAATAATCAGCCCCAGCATTTT. Translation gives CASSPRRDNNQPQHF.

The chain combines TRBV11-2 with TRBJ1-6, with D unclear. The CDR3 extends over 14 amino acids. In germline, CDR1 is SGHAT, CDR2 FQNNGV. The V gene lost 3 bases and the J gene lost 6 bases, with 9 bases spanning the gap. CDR3 in amino acids: CASSLLRANSPLHF. The CDR3 region has the DNA TGTGCCAGCAGCTTGCTTCGAGCTAATTCACCCCTCCACTTT.

Points on this clonotype: Its ends do not fully match the called genes, so a read error is possible. This sequence joins TRBV7-3 and TRBJ2-7; 7 bases are shared with TRBD1. This CDR3 contains 13 residues. From germline, CDR1 is SGHTA and CDR2 FQGTGA. This chain's CDR3 is CASSITTGYEQYF. CDR3 DNA sequence: TGTGCCAGCAGCATAACGACAGGGTACGAGCAGTACTTC.

V gene TRBV24-1 combines with J gene TRBJ1-4, with unresolved D. The CDR3 is 15 amino acids. Deletions cut 2 bases from V and 3 bases from J, with 9 bases between. Germline values: CDR1 KGHDR, CDR2 SFDVKD. The CDR3 nucleotides are TGTGCCACCAGTGATTCCTCCAGGTCTAATGAAAAACTGTTTTTT. This encodes CATSDSSRSNEKLFF.

The CDR3 loop is CASSGTGTGANVLTF. The CDR3 coding sequence is TGTGCCAGCAGCGGGACAGGGACTGGGGCCAACGTCCTGACTTTC. The chain joins TRBV6-1 to TRBJ2-6, with 9 bases identical to TRBD1. This CDR3 comprises 15 residues. Germline CDR1 MNHNS, CDR2 SASEGT. V trimming: 6 bases; J trimming: 2 bases; junction bases outside the gene matches: 2.

This clonotype was counted a few times. The CDR3 nucleotides are TGTGCCAGCAGACGGGGACAGGGAGAGTCCTACGAGCAGTACTTC. Protein sequence: CASRRGQGESYEQYF. The rearrangement uses TRBV5-4 and TRBJ2-7; TRBD1 matches at 9 bases. V lost 5 bases to trimming and J lost 1 base; unmatched junction nucleotides: 7. The CDR3 extends over 15 amino acids. Germline loops: CDR1 SGHNT, CDR2 YYREEE (reference sequence).

The rearrangement uses TRBV2 and TRBJ2-7; 8 positions match TRBD1. J was trimmed by 4 bases and V by 6 bases; bases with no gene match: 11. Germline lookup yields CDR1 SNHLY and CDR2 FYNNEI. This CDR3 spans 15 amino acids. The CDR3 is CASRETGGFTYEQYF. The CDR3 DNA reads TGTGCCAGCAGGGAAACAGGGGGTTTTACGTACGAGCAGTACTTC.

This clonotype was seen a single time. The gene calls are TRBV9 and TRBJ1-2, with 9 bases matching TRBD1. The length of the CDR3 is 14 residues. The junction had 6 bases not matched to a gene; V was cut back by 4 bases and J by 5 bases. Germline V gene data show CDR1 as SGDLS and CDR2 as YYNGEE. The CDR3 nucleotides are TGTGCCAGCAGCAAACAGGGGGCGCGTTATGGCTACACCTTC. This codes for CASSKQGARYGYTF.

The genes are TRBV5-5 and TRBJ1-2; D is undetermined. CDR1 is SGHKS and CDR2 is YYEKEE in the germline V gene (reference sequence). The V end was cut by 2 bases, the J end by 8 bases, with 7 bases between. This CDR3 region has 11 residues. The CDR3 region is CASSFLNGYTF. The CDR3 DNA is TGTGCCAGCAGCTTTTTGAACGGCTACACCTTC.

This chain uses TRBV20-1 with TRBJ1-5; D is unclear. Trimming left V 3 bases short and J 0 bases short, with 15 bases between. The CDR3 is 16 residues long. Germline V gene data show CDR1 as DFQATT and CDR2 as SNEGSKA (reference sequence). Written as DNA, the CDR3 is TGCAGTGCTAGGGCGCAGGCTCTAAATAGCAATCAGCCCCAGCATTTT. It encodes CSARAQALNSNQPQHF.

This clonotype showed up just a few times. This chain uses TRBV7-9 with TRBJ2-1, with D possibly TRBD2 on 6 matching bases. Trimming took 5 bases from V and 0 from J, leaving 11 bases between them. In germline, CDR1 is SEHNR, CDR2 FQNEAQ (reference sequence). This CDR3 has 15 amino acids. This chain's CDR3 is CASSRQGLSYNEQFF. The DNA for the CDR3 is TGTGCCAGCAGCCGCCAGGGACTCTCCTACAATGAGCAGTTCTTC.

This clonotype was recorded a few times. This chain uses TRBV6-1 with TRBJ2-2, with a possible D match to TRBD2 (6 bases). Trimming took off 4 bases at V and 8 bases at J, with 11 bases between the two ends. From germline, CDR1 is MNHNS and CDR2 SASEGT. The CDR3 contains 13 residues. In nucleotides, the CDR3 is TGTGCCAGCAGTGGTCGGGGGTCAGGGGAGCTGTTTTTT. Its protein is CASSGRGSGELFF.

The rearrangement uses TRBV5-1 and TRBJ1-5; possible D gene TRBD1, 6 bases. Trimming took 0 bases from V and 6 from J, leaving 10 bases between them. CDR3 length: 14 residues. The germline V gene encodes CDR1 SGHRS and CDR2 YFSETQ. The CDR3 sequence is CASSLEGVGQPQHF. DNA of the CDR3: TGCGCCAGCAGCTTGGAGGGGGTTGGTCAGCCCCAGCATTTT.